The rows below give T cell receptor beta chains drawn from one sample of a study of blood T cell repertoires in COVID-19. Produced via immunoSEQ multiplex PCR; TCRdb's table is partial and in-frame only. The sample lists hundreds of thousands of clones, more than 85% occurring once. Sequences were obtained from peripheral blood. The receptors stem from a human donor in a cohort sampled during active COVID-19. CDR3s include the opening cysteine and the closing phenylalanine or tryptophan. D genes are given only for firm matches. Some rows have no size entry. The others give once, few or many, or a class for an expanded clone.

TRBJ2-7 | . | TRBV18 | . | TGTGCCAGCTCCCTCTTGGGCAGGGAAGGGTACGAGCAGTACTTC | CASSLLGREGYEQYF
TRBJ2-1 | . | TRBV6-5 | once | TGTGCCAGCAGTTCCCAGGCATACAATGAGCAGTTCTTC | CASSSQAYNEQFF
TRBJ1-3 | TRBD1 | TRBV18 | once | TGTGCCAGCTCAATACGGACAGGCTCTGGAAACACCATATATTTT | CASSIRTGSGNTIYF
TRBJ2-1 | TRBD2 | TRBV7-2 | . | TGTGCCAGCAGCTTTCATCGGGGGGGTTATGAGCAGTTCTTC | CASSFHRGGYEQFF
TRBJ1-2 | . | TRBV4-1 | . | TGCGCCAGCAGCCAAGACGCAGGACTGGGCTATGGCTACACCTTC | CASSQDAGLGYGYTF
TRBJ1-1 | . | TRBV2 | few | TGTGCCAGCGGCGGGGACACTGAAGCTTTCTTT | CASGGDTEAFF
TRBJ2-7 | . | TRBV29-1 | . | TGCAGCGTTGGGCCCGAAAACAGGAACGAGCAGTACTTC | CSVGPENRNEQYF
TRBJ2-7 | TRBD1 | TRBV5-1 | . | TGCGCCAGCAGCTTGGTCCTGGCCGGTGGGACAGGGGAGAACGAGCAGTACTTC | CASSLVLAGGTGENEQYF
TRBJ2-3 | . | TRBV7-2 | few | TGTGCCAGCAGCTTACGGGGGAGGACAGATACGCAGTATTTT | CASSLRGRTDTQYF
TRBJ2-3 | . | TRBV19 | . | TGTGCCAGTACCCGAGGTCCCAGCACAGATACGCAGTATTTT | CASTRGPSTDTQYF
TRBJ1-5 | TRBD1 | TRBV19 | . | TGTGCCAGTAGTGCCACCGGGACAGGCAATCAGCCCCAGCATTTT | CASSATGTGNQPQHF
TRBJ2-1 | TRBD2 | TRBV9 | . | TGTGCCAGCAGCGTGCAAGGCGGGGGGGACTTAAATGAGCAGTTCTTC | CASSVQGGGDLNEQFF
TRBJ1-2 | . | TRBV4-1 | . | TGCGCCAGCAGCCAGACAGCTAACTATGGCTACACCTTC | CASSQTANYGYTF
TRBJ1-5 | TRBD1 | TRBV30 | . | TGTGCCTGGAAGAGTCCAGGGGGCTACGAGGGTCAGCCCCAGCATTTT | CAWKSPGGYEGQPQHF
TRBJ2-1 | . | TRBV27 | . | TGTGCCAGCAGTTTTTCAGGCCCCGCTACTTACAATGAGCAGTTCTTC | CASSFSGPATYNEQFF
TRBJ2-5 | . | TRBV5-6 | . | TGTGCCAGCTCAAATAGCGGTTCACAAGAGACCCAGTACTTC | CASSNSGSQETQYF
TRBJ2-3 | . | TRBV10-3 | . | TGTGCCATCAGTTTTCTGTCGGGATCCTCATATACGCAGTATTTT | CAISFLSGSSYTQYF
TRBJ2-7 | TRBD2 | TRBV18 | . | TGTGCCAGCTCTCGACTAGCGGGAGGGGGCGAGCAGTACTTC | CASSRLAGGGEQYF
TRBJ1-4 | . | TRBV25-1 | . | TGTGCCAGCAGTGAATCGTTTGATGAAAAACTGTTTTTT | CASSESFDEKLFF
TRBJ1-2 | TRBD1 | TRBV7-8 | . | TGTGCCAGCACCCTAAGTGGGGACAGGGACTCTGGCTACACCTTC | CASTLSGDRDSGYTF
TRBJ2-1 | TRBD1 | TRBV7-8 | . | TGTGCCAGCAGCCTTTTACAGGGGGCGGGTGAGCAGTTCTTC | CASSLLQGAGEQFF
TRBJ2-1 | TRBD2 | TRBV6-5 | once | TGTGCCAGCAGCAACGAGCGGGGAAATGAGCAGTTCTTC | CASSNERGNEQFF
TRBJ2-1 | . | TRBV7-9 | . | TGTGCCAGCAGACCGGACAGATCCGACAAGTTCTTC | CASRPDRSDKFF
TRBJ2-1 | . | TRBV21-1 | . | TGTGCCAGCAGTCCCCAGAAGGGACAGACTTGTCCGAGCTCCTACAATGAGCAGTTCTTC | CASSPQKGQTCPSSYNEQFF
TRBJ1-1 | TRBD1 | TRBV2 | . | TGTGCCAGACAAGCAGGTAATATGGGACAGCCGAACACTGAAGCTTTCTTT | CARQAGNMGQPNTEAFF
TRBJ2-7 | . | TRBV5-6 | . | TGTGCCAGCAGCTTGGGACAGGACGGAACCTACGAGCAGTACTTC | CASSLGQDGTYEQYF
TRBJ2-3 | . | TRBV7-2 | . | TGTGCCAGCAGCTTATTCCAGGGCACAGATACGCAGTATTTT | CASSLFQGTDTQYF
TRBJ1-2 | TRBD1 | TRBV30 | . | TGTGCCTGGAGTGTAGGGACAGGGGGTAGCTACACCTTC | CAWSVGTGGSYTF
TRBJ2-3 | TRBD2 | TRBV7-9 | . | TGTGCCAGCAGCCGGGGTAGCGGGAGGAGGTCAGATACGCAGTATTTT | CASSRGSGRRSDTQYF
TRBJ2-5 | TRBD1 | TRBV30 | . | TGTGCCTGGAGTGTGGGACAGGGGGATCTGGGACAAGAGACCCAGTACTTC | CAWSVGQGDLGQETQYF
TRBJ1-1 | . | TRBV29-1 | . | TGCAGCGTTGCGGGGGTGATGAACACTGAAGCTTTCTTT | CSVAGVMNTEAFF
TRBJ1-4 | TRBD1 | TRBV5-1 | . | TGCGCCAGCAGCTTGGACAGGGGCCTTACCGGGGATGAAAAACTGTTTTTT | CASSLDRGLTGDEKLFF
TRBJ2-1 | . | TRBV7-3 | . | TGTGCCAGCAGCTTCCGCGGGACCCCCGTGTCCTACAATGAGCAGTTCTTC | CASSFRGTPVSYNEQFF
TRBJ2-1 | TRBD2 | TRBV29-1 | . | TGCAGCGTTGACAAGGGACTAGCCCACAATGAGCAGTTCTTC | CSVDKGLAHNEQFF
TRBJ1-4 | TRBD1 | TRBV5-1 | . | TGCGCCAGCAGCACCAGGGGGCGCGAGGCGGCAACTAATGAAAAACTGTTTTTT | CASSTRGREAATNEKLFF
TRBJ2-1 | . | TRBV29-1 | . | TGCAGCGTTGAAACGAGCTTCTCCTACAATGAGCAGTTCTTC | CSVETSFSYNEQFF
TRBJ2-7 | . | TRBV6-5 | . | TGTGCCAGCAGTTCCCCGACAGCCTCCTACGAGCAGTACTTC | CASSSPTASYEQYF
TRBJ2-1 | TRBD2 | TRBV6-6 | . | TGTGCCAGCAGCGGGGGGGGTGAGCAGTTCTTC | CASSGGGEQFF
TRBJ2-3 | . | TRBV21-1 | . | TGTGCCAGCAGCAAAGCTTCCAGGGTATTTCGTCGAGATACGCAGTATTTT | CASSKASRVFRRDTQYF
TRBJ1-1 | . | TRBV6-5 | . | TGTGCCAGCAATCGGGGGAGTAACACTGAAGCTTTCTTT | CASNRGSNTEAFF
TRBJ2-2 | TRBD2 | TRBV6-5 | . | TGTGCCAGCAGCGACGGCGGGAGCCCATCCGGGGAGCTGTTTTTT | CASSDGGSPSGELFF
TRBJ1-3 | TRBD1 | TRBV4-1 | . | TGCGCCAGCAGCCATTGGGCCGGGACAGGCGTCTCTGGAAACACCATATATTTT | CASSHWAGTGVSGNTIYF
TRBJ1-4 | TRBD1 | TRBV4-1 | . | TGCGCCAGCAGCCCACAGGGGGCGGTAGGGGAAAAACTGTTTTTT | CASSPQGAVGEKLFF
TRBJ2-3 | TRBD1 | TRBV27 | . | TGTGCCAGCAGTTTCATACAGGGGGCGCGGGATACGCAGTATTTT | CASSFIQGARDTQYF
TRBJ1-2 | TRBD1 | TRBV9 | . | TGTGCCAGCAGCGGGACAGGGAAGAAGGAAAACTATGGCTACACCTTC | CASSGTGKKENYGYTF
TRBJ2-5 | . | TRBV4-1 | . | TGCGCCAGCAGCCAGAGGGGGTCAGGGGCCGGCGAGACCCAGTACTTC | CASSQRGSGAGETQYF
TRBJ1-2 | . | TRBV9 | . | TGTGCCAGCAGCGGAATACAGGGATCCGGCTATGGCTACACCTTC | CASSGIQGSGYGYTF
TRBJ1-2 | TRBD1 | TRBV6-5 | . | TGTGCCAGCAGTTCGACAGGGGCTAACTATGGCTACACCTTC | CASSSTGANYGYTF
TRBJ2-3 | TRBD1 | TRBV24-1 | once | TGTGCCACCAGTGATTCACAGGGGGCCTACACAGATACGCAGTATTTT | CATSDSQGAYTDTQYF
TRBJ1-5 | . | TRBV9 | . | TGTGCCAGCAGTTTAGACGGGGGAAGCAATCAGCCCCAGCATTTT | CASSLDGGSNQPQHF